The T cell receptor beta chain under discussion was sequenced for a study of cytomegalovirus exposure and HLA in healthy donors (dated by TCRdb to 2016 to 2017). About the investigation overall: In an earlier analysis of 550 to 750 of the donors, 276 Gb of sequence data and 120 million or so unique TCR beta sequences from roughly 180 million T cells were reported. About 310 gigabases of sequencing data and 80 million or so unique TCR sequences were included in an early release covering under 650 HLA-typed donors. Of the 300 to 400 genotyped donors, around 81% fell in the genetic ancestry cluster associated with self-reported Caucasian donors. The study aimed to test whether signatures of past pathogen exposure could be identified by cataloging public T cell receptors. The study profiled the T cell repertoires of 666 subjects by immunosequencing and related them to cytomegalovirus serostatus. In addition to the first cohort of 650 to 800 subjects, a separate validation cohort of 120 different subjects was used. To predict cytomegalovirus infection status, the study brought together high-throughput TCR immunosequencing, statistical association of individual TCRs with disease status, and machine learning. In a later analysis, previously published TCR beta repertoires from 670 or so donors were re-analyzed and high-resolution HLA genotyping was added so that TCR occurrence patterns could be studied. Rather than drawing on any new phenotypic data, the later analysis identified candidate immune exposures from TCR beta sequences and the way those sequences occurred across donors. An earlier analysis of 587 of the donors applied high-throughput TCR beta sequencing to assess whether each TCR beta V gene segment acted as functional or pseudogenic. Donor age, sex, ethnicity and CMV serostatus were collected together with the repertoire data. Genome-wide SNP genotypes for about 65% of the roughly 700 donors were used in a later genetic analysis, which treated that subset as a discovery cohort. Every repertoire in the discovery cohort had been generated on one and the same sequencing platform. HLA typing included class I and class II loci at four-digit resolution. The number of donors typed differed by locus, with about 629-630 for A, B, C, DRB1 and DQB1, over 500 for DQA1, 600 to 610 for DPA1, and around 460 for DPB1. Several DR-DQ haplotypes were treated as single units for association and clustering because of strong linkage in the cohort. On average, around 200,000 unique TCR beta nucleotide sequences were sequenced per donor among a few hundred genotyped donors of the cohort, with about 19% of those sequences being non-productive.

From its cysteine to its phenylalanine, the CDR3 spans 16 amino acids. The only DNA kept is the CDR3, 48 bases in frame from the first base. At the junction V is shortened by 0 bases and J by 3 bases, with 15 bases in between. As encoded in the germline V gene, CDR1 is LGHNA while CDR2 is YNFKEQ. The protocol used for the library was the immunoSEQ multiplex PCR assay. For the multiplex PCR, a mixture combining 60 forward primers for TCR Vbeta segments and 13 reverse primers for TCR Jbeta segments was used. The CDR3 region of rearranged TCR beta genes was amplified from genomic DNA with a multiplex PCR assay. Amplified TCR beta libraries were sequenced as 87-base-pair reads on the Illumina HiSeq System. Regarding the original processing steps: A later analysis counted around 72 million unique TCR beta chains across the 690 or so repertoires, and approximately 11 million of these chains were shared by at least two donors. A nearest-neighbor algorithm error-corrected the raw reads and collapsed the reads into unique sequences, merging closely related sequences to remove PCR and sequencing errors. V, D and J gene segments were assigned by aligning CDR3 sequences to IMGT reference sequences. For a sequence to be retained, a match of at least six nucleotides was required to both a V gene segment and a J gene segment. A rearrangement counted as productive if the CDR3 had no stop codons and remained in frame with V and J, and every other rearrangement counted as non-productive. CDR3 was defined by IMGT convention, running from the second conserved V-encoded cysteine to the conserved J-encoded phenylalanine. In an earlier analysis of more than 550 of the donors, sequences lacking an unambiguous match to a single V gene segment were excluded. An earlier analysis of several hundred of the donors called V segments functional above 56.7% productive rearrangements and segregating when the between-donor standard deviation exceeded 5%. A statistical classification framework was developed to diagnose cytomegalovirus status using the catalog of TCR beta chain sequences. A later analysis assigned V and J genes by comparing TCR nucleotide sequences with IMGT/GENE-DB human TR gene sequences. Using the TCRdist pipeline, a later analysis assigned CDR3 sequences along with most-parsimonious VDJ recombination scenarios. In a later analysis, each TCR beta chain was defined by its CDR3 amino acid sequence together with its V-gene family, and reads without a unique V-gene family were excluded. As a way to deal with suspected cross-contamination and a sequencing artifact, a later analysis dropped over 550 nucleotide sequences that were highly shared and had low generation probability. A later analysis calculated a clonal expansion index for each public chain from normalized within-repertoire ranks of inferred template counts. Generation probabilities in a later analysis came from a VDJ recombination model fitted to out-of-frame rearrangements, and those results were checked against IGoR. In a later analysis, hypergeometric tests were used to score TCR-TCR, TCR-HLA and TCR-CMV co-occurrence, with a repertoire-size bias correction applied to TCR pairs. A later analysis estimated false discovery rates by permuting HLA or CMV assignments 20 times. In a later analysis, co-occurring TCRs were grouped with DBSCAN, and TCRdist sequence similarity was added when clustering was performed within HLA-allele-positive subsets. Co-occurrence clustering excluded repertoires with fewer than 30,000 or more than 120,000 public chains, plus five with anomalous nucleotide sharing. TCRdb obtained this table from immuneACCESS and retained in-frame rearrangements with V and J assigned. These tables miss some clones; where compared with another copy, unresolved V genes account for less than half of the shortfall, and the remainder is unexplained. Clone size and the V and J calls come from that table; the DNA yielded D and trimming. The sample table shows about 200,000 clones, and approximately 78% are seen once. The top ten clonotypes cover around 2.8% of the sample.

Details on this clone: The target of this receptor is not known. Base qualities are not recorded, but no much larger clone differs from it by a single base.

The cohort comprised fewer than 700 healthy bone marrow donors. All cohort members were sampled while nominally healthy, although unrecorded immune exposures were likely present. The donor was CMV seronegative and was included in the group of under 450 seronegative cohort members. Every donor gave a peripheral blood sample, and the peripheral blood mononuclear cells from that sample were used for TCR beta sequencing. The Qiagen DNeasy Blood Extraction Kit was used to extract genomic DNA from the blood cell samples. Overall study outcomes, separate from this receptor: V-gene and J-gene trimming of TCR beta chains was associated with a missense DCLRE1C variant in a later genetic analysis, and the association was replicated in an independent cohort. Only TCR beta chains were sequenced in this cohort, and the absence of alpha or paired-chain data limited detectable features. Several of the top co-occurrence clusters appeared to be linked to parvovirus B19, influenza, CMV and Epstein-Barr virus, according to a later analysis. Assigning TCR associations to individual alleles was difficult when HLA alleles, especially DR and DQ, strongly co-occurred. A group of highly shared sequence variants was considered likely to be a technical artifact of the sequencing pipeline. The authors suggested that the approach could potentially be generalized to other disease states and immunological phenotypes. Because the 87-base-pair reads could not distinguish some IMGT-functional V segments, including TRBV6-2 and TRBV6-3, those segments were excluded. At a false discovery rate of 0.05, a later analysis linked some 17,000 TCR beta sequences to specific HLA alleles. A later analysis found that most CMV-associated TCR beta chains appeared HLA-restricted, with HLA associations seemingly driven largely by CMV exposure. Cytomegalovirus status was reported to be diagnosed by the classifier with high specificity and sensitivity in both the original and validation cohorts. In a later genetic analysis, fewer N-insertions in productive TCRs were reported among donors in an Asian-associated ancestry cluster than the roughly 700-donor mean. According to a later analysis, TCR association rates differed among HLA loci, with DRB1 alleles showing the most associated TCRs and HLA-C alleles showing the fewest. Because some donors lacked HLA typing at each locus, the association tests relied only on the typed subset. Roughly uniform sequencing depth across donors was assumed in presence/absence analyses, although this assumption may not hold. CMV serostatus was the only immune exposure information available for the cohort. A further reported finding was that TCR beta sequences accurately predicted the HLA-A and HLA-B alleles for most subjects in the first cohort. Correlated functional status among segregating V segments might reflect linkage disequilibrium, but an unknown experimental factor could not be ruled out. In an earlier analysis of about 550 of the donors, most TCR beta V segments were observed in productive rearrangements about 90% or about 30% of the time, broadly matching IMGT annotations. While some public TCRs were present in many individuals, most TCR sequences turned up only very rarely across donors. A total of fewer than 200 TCR beta chains were listed by the study as associated with cytomegalovirus. A few of the identified cytomegalovirus-associated TCR beta chains were confirmed in vitro to be specific for cytomegalovirus antigens. Some 15 rarely observed V segments, including chromosome 9 orphons, were excluded from the earlier analysis of a few hundred of the donors because counts were too low. In a later analysis, HLA-associated TCR beta chains were found to be more clonally expanded and to have lower generation probabilities than equally common non-associated chains.

The chain is encoded by TRBV4-2 joined to TRBJ2-7, and possibly TRBD2, on 5 matching bases. The clonotype was recovered from a man aged 25 to 40 in good health and CMV-seronegative. Sequencing was performed on PBMCs. The CDR3 is CASSQDRARGFYEQYF. The nucleotide sequence is TGTGCCAGCAGCCAAGATAGGGCTCGGGGATTCTACGAGCAGTACTTC.